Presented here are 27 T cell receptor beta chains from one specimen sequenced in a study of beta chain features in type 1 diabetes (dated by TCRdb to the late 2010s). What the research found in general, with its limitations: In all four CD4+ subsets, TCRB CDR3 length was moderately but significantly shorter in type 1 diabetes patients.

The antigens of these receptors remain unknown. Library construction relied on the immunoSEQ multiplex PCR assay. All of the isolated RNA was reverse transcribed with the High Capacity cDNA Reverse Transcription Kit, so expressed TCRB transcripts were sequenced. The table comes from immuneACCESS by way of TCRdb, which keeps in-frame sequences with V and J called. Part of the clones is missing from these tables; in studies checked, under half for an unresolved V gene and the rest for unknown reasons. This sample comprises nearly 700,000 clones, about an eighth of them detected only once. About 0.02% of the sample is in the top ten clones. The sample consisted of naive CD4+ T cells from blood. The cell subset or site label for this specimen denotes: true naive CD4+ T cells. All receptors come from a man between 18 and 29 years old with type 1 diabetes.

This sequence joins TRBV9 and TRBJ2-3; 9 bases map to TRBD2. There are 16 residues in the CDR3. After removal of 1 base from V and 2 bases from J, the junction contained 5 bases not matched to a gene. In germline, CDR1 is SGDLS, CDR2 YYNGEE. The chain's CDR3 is CASSVRSGGTTDTQYF. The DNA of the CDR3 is TGTGCCAGCAGCGTAAGGAGCGGGGGGACCACAGATACGCAGTATTTT.

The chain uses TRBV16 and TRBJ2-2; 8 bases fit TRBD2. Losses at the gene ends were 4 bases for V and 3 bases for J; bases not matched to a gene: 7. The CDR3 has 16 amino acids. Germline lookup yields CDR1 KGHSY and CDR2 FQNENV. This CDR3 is CASSPLTGGYTGELFF. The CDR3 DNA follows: TGTGCCAGCAGCCCCCTGACGGGGGGGTACACCGGGGAGCTGTTTTTT.

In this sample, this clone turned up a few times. The CDR3, as DNA: TGCGCCAGCAGCCAAGACGGCCCTCGACAGGCTCGGAAAGCTTTCTTT. It codes for CASSQDGPRQARKAFF. This rearrangement joins TRBV4-1 to TRBJ1-1; TRBD1 might be the D (6 bases). Per the germline V gene, CDR1 is MGHRA and CDR2 is YSYEKL. The V end lost 0 bases, the J end lost 9 bases, and 20 bases lay between the germline ends. The CDR3 totals 16 residues.

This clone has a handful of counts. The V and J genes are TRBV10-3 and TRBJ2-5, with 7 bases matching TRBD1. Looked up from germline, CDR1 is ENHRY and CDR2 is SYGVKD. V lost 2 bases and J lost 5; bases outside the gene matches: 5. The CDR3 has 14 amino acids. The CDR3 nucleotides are TGTGCCATCAGTGAGAGGACAGGTTTTGAGACCCAGTACTTC. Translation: CAISERTGFETQYF.

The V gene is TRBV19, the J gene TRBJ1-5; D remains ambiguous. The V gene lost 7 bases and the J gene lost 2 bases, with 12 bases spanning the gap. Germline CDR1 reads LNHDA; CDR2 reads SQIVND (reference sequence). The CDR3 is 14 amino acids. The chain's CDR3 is CASTPYVGNQPQHF. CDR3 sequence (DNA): TGTGCCAGTACTCCCTACGTGGGCAATCAGCCCCAGCATTTT.

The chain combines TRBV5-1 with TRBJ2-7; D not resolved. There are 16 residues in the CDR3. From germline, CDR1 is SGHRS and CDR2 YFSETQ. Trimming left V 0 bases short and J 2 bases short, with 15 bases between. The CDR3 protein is CASSLGTGSPAYEQYF. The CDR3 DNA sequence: TGCGCCAGCAGCTTGGGTACTGGCAGCCCTGCCTACGAGCAGTACTTC.

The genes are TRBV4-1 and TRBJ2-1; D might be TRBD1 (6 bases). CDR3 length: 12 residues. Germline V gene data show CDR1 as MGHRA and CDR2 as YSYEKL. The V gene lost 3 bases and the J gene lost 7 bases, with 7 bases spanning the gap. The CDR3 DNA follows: TGCGCCAGCAGCCACCAGGGGAATGAGCAGTTCTTC. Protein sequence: CASSHQGNEQFF.

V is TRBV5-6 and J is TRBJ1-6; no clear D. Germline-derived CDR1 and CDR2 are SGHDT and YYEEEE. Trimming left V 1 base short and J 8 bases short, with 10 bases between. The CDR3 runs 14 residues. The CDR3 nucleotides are TGTGCCAGCAGCTTGTATAGGGCGTATTCACCCCTCCACTTT. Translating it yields CASSLYRAYSPLHF.

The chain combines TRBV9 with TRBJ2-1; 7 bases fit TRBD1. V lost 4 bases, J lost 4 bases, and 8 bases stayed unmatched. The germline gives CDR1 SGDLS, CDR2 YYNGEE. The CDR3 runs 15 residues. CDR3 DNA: TGTGCCAGCAGCCCTGAGGGGGCCCCTTACAATGAGCAGTTCTTC. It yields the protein CASSPEGAPYNEQFF.

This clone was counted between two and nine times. CDR3 residues: CASSMSMGTDTQYF. The CDR3 DNA reads TGTGCCAGTAGTATGAGTATGGGCACAGATACGCAGTATTTT. The chain employs TRBV19 and TRBJ2-3; D is unclear. The CDR3 covers 14 residues. In germline, CDR1 is LNHDA, CDR2 SQIVND (reference sequence). The V end was cut by 3 bases, the J end by 1 base, with 8 bases between.

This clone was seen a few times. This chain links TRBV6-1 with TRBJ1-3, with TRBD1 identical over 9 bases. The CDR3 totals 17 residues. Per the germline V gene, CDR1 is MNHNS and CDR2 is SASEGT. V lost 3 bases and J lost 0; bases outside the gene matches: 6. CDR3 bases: TGTGCCAGCAGTGACCCGGGGACAGGGAACTCTGGAAACACCATATATTTT. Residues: CASSDPGTGNSGNTIYF.

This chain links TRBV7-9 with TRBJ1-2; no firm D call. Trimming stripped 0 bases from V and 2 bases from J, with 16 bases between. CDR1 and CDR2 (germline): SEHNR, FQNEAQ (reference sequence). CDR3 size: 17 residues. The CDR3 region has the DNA TGTGCCAGCAGCTTAGCTACACGCGGGGTAGGGAACTATGGCTACACCTTC. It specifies CASSLATRGVGNYGYTF.

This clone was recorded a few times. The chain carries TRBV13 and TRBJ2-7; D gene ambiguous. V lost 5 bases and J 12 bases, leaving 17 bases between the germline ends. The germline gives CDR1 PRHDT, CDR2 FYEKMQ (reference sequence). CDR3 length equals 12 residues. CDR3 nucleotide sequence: TGTGCCAGCAGCAGAGGACCTCCCTCCGTGTACTTC. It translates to CASSRGPPSVYF.

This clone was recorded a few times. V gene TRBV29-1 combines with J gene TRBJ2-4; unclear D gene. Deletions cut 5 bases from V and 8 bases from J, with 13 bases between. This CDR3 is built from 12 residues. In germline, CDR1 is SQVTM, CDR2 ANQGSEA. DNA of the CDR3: TGCAGCGTTAACGTCGGAATCCACATTCAGTACTTC. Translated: CSVNVGIHIQYF.

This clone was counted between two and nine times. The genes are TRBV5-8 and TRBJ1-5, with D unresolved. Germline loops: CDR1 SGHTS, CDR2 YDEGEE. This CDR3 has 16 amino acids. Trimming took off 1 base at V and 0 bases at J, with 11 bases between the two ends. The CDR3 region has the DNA TGTGCCAGCAGCTTGTGGAACAGTTATAGCAATCAGCCCCAGCATTTT. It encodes CASSLWNSYSNQPQHF.

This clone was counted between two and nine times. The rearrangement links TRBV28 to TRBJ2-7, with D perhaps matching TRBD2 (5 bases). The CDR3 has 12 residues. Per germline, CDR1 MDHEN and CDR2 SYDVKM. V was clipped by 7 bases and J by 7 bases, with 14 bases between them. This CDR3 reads CASTLDEGEQYF. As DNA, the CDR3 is TGTGCCAGCACCCTAGACGAGGGAGAGCAGTACTTC. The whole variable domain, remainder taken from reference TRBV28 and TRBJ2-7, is DVKVTQSSRYLVKRTGEKVFLECVQDMDHENMFWYRQDPGLGLRLIYFSYDVKMKEKGDIPEGYSVSREKKERFSLILESASTNQTSMYLCASTLDEGEQYFGPGTRLTVT.

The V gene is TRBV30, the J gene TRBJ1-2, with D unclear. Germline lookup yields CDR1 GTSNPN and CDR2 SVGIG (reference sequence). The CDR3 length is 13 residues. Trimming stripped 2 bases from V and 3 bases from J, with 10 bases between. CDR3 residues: CAWSTGPDYGYTF. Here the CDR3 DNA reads TGTGCCTGGAGTACCGGTCCCGACTATGGCTACACCTTC.

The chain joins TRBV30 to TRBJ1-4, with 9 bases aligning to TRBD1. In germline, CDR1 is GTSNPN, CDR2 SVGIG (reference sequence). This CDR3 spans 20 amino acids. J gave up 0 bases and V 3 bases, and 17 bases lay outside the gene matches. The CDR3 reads CAWSPGQGLRLPSTNEKLFF. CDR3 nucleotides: TGTGCCTGGAGCCCGGGACAGGGACTCCGATTACCTTCAACTAATGAAAAACTGTTTTTT.

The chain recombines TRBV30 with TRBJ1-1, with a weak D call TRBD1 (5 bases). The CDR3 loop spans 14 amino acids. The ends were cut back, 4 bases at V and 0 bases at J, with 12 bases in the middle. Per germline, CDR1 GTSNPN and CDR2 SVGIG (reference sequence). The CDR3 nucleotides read TGTGCCTGGACCTTTTTGGGGGTGAACACTGAAGCTTTCTTT. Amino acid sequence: CAWTFLGVNTEAFF.

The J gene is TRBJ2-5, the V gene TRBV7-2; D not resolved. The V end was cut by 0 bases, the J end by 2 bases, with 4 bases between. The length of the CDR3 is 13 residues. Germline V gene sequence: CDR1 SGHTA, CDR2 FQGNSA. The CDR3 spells CASSLARQETQYF. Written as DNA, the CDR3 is TGTGCCAGCAGCTTAGCAAGACAAGAGACCCAGTACTTC.

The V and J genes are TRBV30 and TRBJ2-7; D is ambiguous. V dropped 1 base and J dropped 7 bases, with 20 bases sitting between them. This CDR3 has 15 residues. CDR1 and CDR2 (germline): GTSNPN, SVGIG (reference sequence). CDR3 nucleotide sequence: TGTGCCTGGAGTGGTCTCAGTCCCATTCACTGGGAGCAGTACTTC. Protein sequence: CAWSGLSPIHWEQYF.

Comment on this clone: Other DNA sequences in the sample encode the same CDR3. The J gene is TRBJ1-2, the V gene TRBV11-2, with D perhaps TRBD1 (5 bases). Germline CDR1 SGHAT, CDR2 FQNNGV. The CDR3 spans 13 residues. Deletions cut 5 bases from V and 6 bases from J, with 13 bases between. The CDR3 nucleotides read TGTGCCAGCAGCCCAAGGACGGGGGATGGCTACACCTTC. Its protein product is CASSPRTGDGYTF.

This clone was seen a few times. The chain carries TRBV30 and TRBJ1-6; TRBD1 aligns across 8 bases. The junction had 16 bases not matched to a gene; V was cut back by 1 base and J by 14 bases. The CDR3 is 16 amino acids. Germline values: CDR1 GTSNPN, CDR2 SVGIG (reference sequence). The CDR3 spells CAWSAGWTGSPLSLHF. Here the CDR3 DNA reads TGTGCCTGGAGTGCCGGGTGGACAGGGTCCCCTCTGTCCCTCCACTTT.

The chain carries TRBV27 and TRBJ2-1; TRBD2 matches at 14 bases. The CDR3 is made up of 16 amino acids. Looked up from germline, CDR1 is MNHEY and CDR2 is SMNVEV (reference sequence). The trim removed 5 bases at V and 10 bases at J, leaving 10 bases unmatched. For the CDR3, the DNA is TGTGCCAGCAGTCCCCGGACTAGCGGGGGGTTCGGGGAGCAGTTCTTC. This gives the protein CASSPRTSGGFGEQFF.

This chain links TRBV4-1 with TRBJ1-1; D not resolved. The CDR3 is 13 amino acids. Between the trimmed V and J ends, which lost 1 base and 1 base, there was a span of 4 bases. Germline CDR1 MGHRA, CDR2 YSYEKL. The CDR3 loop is CASSQATNTEAFF. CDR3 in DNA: TGCGCCAGCAGCCAAGCCACGAACACTGAAGCTTTCTTT.

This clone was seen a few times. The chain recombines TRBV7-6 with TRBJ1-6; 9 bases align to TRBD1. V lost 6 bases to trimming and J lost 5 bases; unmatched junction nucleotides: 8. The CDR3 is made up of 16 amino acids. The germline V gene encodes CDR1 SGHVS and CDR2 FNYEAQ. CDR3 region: CASRDGQGWDNSPLHF. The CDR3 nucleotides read TGTGCCAGCAGAGATGGACAGGGGTGGGATAATTCACCCCTCCACTTT.

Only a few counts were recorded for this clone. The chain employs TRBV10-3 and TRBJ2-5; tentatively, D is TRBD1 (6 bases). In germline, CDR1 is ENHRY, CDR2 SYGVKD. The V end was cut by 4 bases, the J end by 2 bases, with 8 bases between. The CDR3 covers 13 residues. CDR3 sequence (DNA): TGTGCCATCAGTGGCAGGGGACAAGAGACCCAGTACTTC. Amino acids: CAISGRGQETQYF.